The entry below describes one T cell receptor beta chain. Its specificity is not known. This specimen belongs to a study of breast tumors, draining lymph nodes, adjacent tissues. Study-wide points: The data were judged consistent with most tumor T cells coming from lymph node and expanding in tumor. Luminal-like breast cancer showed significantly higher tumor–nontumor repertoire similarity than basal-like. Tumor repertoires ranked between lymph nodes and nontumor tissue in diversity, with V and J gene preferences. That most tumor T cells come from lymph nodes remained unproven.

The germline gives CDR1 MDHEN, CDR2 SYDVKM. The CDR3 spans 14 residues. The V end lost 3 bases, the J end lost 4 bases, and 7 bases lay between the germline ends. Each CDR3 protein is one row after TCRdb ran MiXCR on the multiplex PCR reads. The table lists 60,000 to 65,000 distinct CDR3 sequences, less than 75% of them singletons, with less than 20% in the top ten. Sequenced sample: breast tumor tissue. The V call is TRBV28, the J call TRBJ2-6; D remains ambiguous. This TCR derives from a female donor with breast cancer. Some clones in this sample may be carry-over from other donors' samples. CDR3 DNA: TGTGCCAGCAGTTTCGGAATAGGGGCCAACGTCCTGACTTTC. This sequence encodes CASSFGIGANVLTF.